Below, 10 T cell receptor beta chains from the same sample are listed, as sequenced in a study of Ad26.COV2.S vaccination and SARS-CoV-2 variants. Treatment of the sample: around 19 received Ad26.COV2.S at low or high dose, single or two shots; a few received placebo; per-sample allocation not given. Material that was analyzed had been drawn on day 63 after the first vaccine or placebo injection. Sequencing used immunoSEQ multiplex PCR; TCRdb keeps in-frame clones, though not all of them. The sample includes hundreds of thousands of clones, about 91% seen only once; the top ten take approximately 2.5%. The input for sequencing was peripheral blood, taken in a trial of Ad26.COV2.S vaccine versus placebo. These receptors were collected from a person aged 18 to 65 who received the Ad26.COV2.S COVID-19 vaccine or a placebo.

The sample holds one count of this clone. The chain links TRBV24-1 to TRBJ2-3; no clear D gene. Trimming stripped 4 bases from V and 0 bases from J, with 10 bases between. Germline CDR1 is KGHDR and CDR2 is SFDVKD. The CDR3 extends over 15 amino acids. CDR3 sequence (DNA): TGTGCCACCAGTGACCTCCAGGCGAGCACAGATACGCAGTATTTT. Amino acid sequence: CATSDLQASTDTQYF.

The gene calls are TRBV27 and TRBJ2-7; D perhaps matches TRBD2 (5 bases). The germline V and J ends were trimmed by 9 bases and 4 bases, with 10 bases remaining between them. The CDR3 totals 11 residues. CDR1 is MNHEY and CDR2 is SMNVEV in the germline V gene (reference sequence). The CDR3 sequence is CASRRGYEQYV. CDR3 bases: TGTGCCAGTCGACGGGGTTACGAGCAGTACGTC.

V usage is TRBV28 and J usage is TRBJ2-5; TRBD2 is a possible D gene (6 bases). Germline V lookup: CDR1 MDHEN, CDR2 SYDVKM. CDR3 length: 14 amino acids. Trimming left V 7 bases short and J 3 bases short, with 15 bases between. This CDR3 is CASNSRGLEETQYF. In nucleotides, the CDR3 is TGTGCCAGCAATTCGCGGGGTTTGGAAGAGACCCAGTACTTC.

The gene calls are TRBV2 and TRBJ1-4, with D possibly matching TRBD1 (6 bases). This CDR3 region has 14 residues. The germline V and J ends were trimmed by 7 bases and 2 bases, with 11 bases remaining between them. CDR1 and CDR2 from the germline V gene are SNHLY and FYNNEI. The CDR3 here is CASTWDTTNEKLFF. As DNA, the CDR3 is TGTGCCAGCACCTGGGACACTACTAATGAAAAACTGTTTTTT.

V usage is TRBV28 and J usage is TRBJ1-5; TRBD1 might be the D (6 bases). Per germline, CDR1 MDHEN and CDR2 SYDVKM. Trimming took 8 bases from V and 4 from J, leaving 12 bases between them. This CDR3 contains 13 residues. This chain's CDR3 is CASVPRGNQPQHF. The CDR3, as DNA: TGTGCCAGCGTACCTAGGGGGAATCAGCCCCAGCATTTT.

The CDR3 DNA reads TGTGCCAGTAGTTTCGGAGGTAGATCCTACGAGCAGTACTTC. Its protein is CASSFGGRSYEQYF. This rearrangement joins TRBV19 to TRBJ2-7, with D possibly TRBD2 on 5 matching bases. The germline gives CDR1 LNHDA, CDR2 SQIVND (reference sequence). V shed 5 bases and J shed 1 base, with 12 bases lying between them. The CDR3 is made up of 14 amino acids.

The chain is built from TRBV13 and TRBJ2-1; tentatively, D is TRBD2 (5 bases). V gave up 4 bases and J gave up 6 bases, with 16 bases separating them. The CDR3 is 15 amino acids. Germline V gene lookup returns CDR1 PRHDT and CDR2 FYEKMQ (reference sequence). Here the CDR3 DNA reads TGTGCCAGCAGCTCCCTCTTGCTAGCCCGCAATGAGCAGTTCTTC. It translates to CASSSLLLARNEQFF.

The gene calls are TRBV7-3 and TRBJ1-1, with D possibly TRBD1 on 5 matching bases. This CDR3 contains 13 residues. The ends were cut back, 8 bases at V and 1 base at J, with 11 bases in the middle. The germline V gene encodes CDR1 SGHTA and CDR2 FQGTGA. Written as DNA, the CDR3 is TGTGCCAGCTCCTACCAGGGGAACACTGAAGCTTTCTTT. Its protein is CASSYQGNTEAFF. The variable domain in full, completed from reference TRBV7-3 and TRBJ1-1, reads GAGVSQTPSNKVTEKGKYVELRCDPISGHTALYWYRQSLGQGPEFLIYFQGTGAADDSGLPNDRFFAVRPEGSVSTLKIQRTERGDSAVYLCASSYQGNTEAFFGQGTRLTVV.

The gene calls are TRBV6-1 and TRBJ2-2, with D uncertain. Trimming removed 3 bases at V and 0 bases at J, with 2 bases between. The CDR3 has 13 amino acids. The V gene's germline CDR1 is MNHNS and CDR2 SASEGT. This CDR3 is CASSDANTGELFF. The CDR3, as DNA: TGTGCCAGCAGTGACGCGAACACCGGGGAGCTGTTTTTT.

The chain links TRBV27 to TRBJ2-1; weak D call: TRBD1 (6 bases). Trimming removed 5 bases from V and 6 bases from J, with 14 bases in between. Germline V gives CDR1 MNHEY, CDR2 SMNVEV (reference sequence). The CDR3 has 14 amino acids. DNA of the CDR3: TGTGCCAGCAGTGACTCCGGGACACCCAATGAGCAGTTCTTC. It specifies CASSDSGTPNEQFF.